A single T cell receptor (beta chain) is shown here with its context. The antigen it binds to is not known. This could be a read error, since a much larger clone is one nucleotide away. The source of the sample is a study of regulatory T cells in long-lasting Graves disease (dated by TCRdb to the early 2020s). Describing the broader study: Persistent Graves' disease meant more than 5 years of antithyroid drug treatment with TSH receptor autoantibodies that stayed positive. A total of some 35 samples underwent TCR sequencing: about 13 from persistent and roughly 20 from newly diagnosed Graves' disease patients. Antithyroid drugs had been taken for approximately 9.5 years on average by persistent Graves' disease patients in the clinical cohort. The study was conducted in China and was registered as a clinical trial. Peripheral blood TCR sequencing and RNA sequencing compared persistent Graves' disease patients with newly diagnosed Graves' disease patients.

General study outcomes and caveats: Preferential use of TRBV28, TRBJ1-2 and TRBJ2-5 was observed in persistent disease, whereas TRBV20-1 and TRBJ2-1 were favored in newly diagnosed disease. The study examined only peripheral blood because the primary lesion, thyroid tissue, could not be accessed. Lower TCR Shannon entropy and fewer highly expanded clones were observed in persistent Graves' disease patients than in newly diagnosed patients, which suggested clonal expansion. The authors noted that the small sample size was a limitation that may lower accuracy. More public clonotypes were shared among persistent patients (under 3,000) than among newly diagnosed patients (roughly 960). Sequencing and analysis were restricted to the TCR beta chain.

Per the publication, the time point label means: persistent/refractory GD, antithyroid drugs over 5 years with positive TRAb. RNA was extracted from PBMCs in TRIzol for both TCR sequencing and RNA sequencing. Graves' disease was diagnosed according to American Thyroid Association guidelines. Patients for the study were recruited at an endocrinology department in Xi'an, China. Each patient gave around 9.2 milliliters of peripheral blood, collected in an EDTA anticoagulant tube. PBMCs were isolated by Ficoll Paque Plus density gradient separation without further T cell sorting. An Agilent 2100 Bioanalyzer and agarose gel were used to check RNA quality, and a NanoDrop 2000 was used to measure RNA concentration. The CDR3, cysteine through phenylalanine, is 15 amino acids long. The kept DNA is CDR3 alone, 45 bases in frame from the first base. As encoded in the germline V gene, CDR1 is MNHEY while CDR2 is SVGAGI.

Libraries were constructed by multiplex PCR. Data came from an Illumina HiSeq 4000. TCR beta libraries were built with iRepertoire HTBI primers and Arm-PCR amplification of CDR3 regions. Before sequencing, the PCR products went through gel purification. As for the original processing: Gene usage analysis of CDR3 amino acid clonotypes relied on the 55 to 80 TRBV and about 13 TRBJ segments identified across samples. COPE and FqMerger were used to merge the filtered high-quality paired reads into contigs. BLAST was used to align contigs to the IMGT TRBV, TRBD and TRBJ reference genes, and CDR3 was defined following IMGT. Clonotypes above 0.1% frequency were classified as highly expanded clones. Repertoire diversity was measured by Shannon entropy, and V-J evenness by the Gini coefficient. Clonotypes shared by more than one individual were considered public. TCRdb trimmed the raw reads at Q25, called clones with MiXCR and kept productive beta chains. CDR3 protein sequences are deduplicated, and each keeps its most common genes and DNA. It is TCRdb's table, rather than the study itself, that gives the V and J calls and clone size. Within this sample are 650,000 to 700,000 distinct CDR3 sequences, with 25% to 35% of them counted one time only. About two fifths of the sample is in the top ten clones.

The rearranged chain carries TRBV6-5 and TRBJ2-7; 7 bases in between match TRBD2. This TCR was sampled from a female donor with Graves disease. The sequences come from peripheral blood mononuclear cells (PBMCs), collected when the disease was refractory, from a patient treated with antithyroid drugs. The bases are TGTGCCAGCAGTTTTGCTAGCGGAAAACAATACGGGCAGTACTTC. The resulting protein is CASSFASGKQYGQYF.